These T cell receptor beta chains were read from a single sample in a study of post-analysis software for immune sequencing data. MiXCR, applied by TCRdb to the PCR reads, yields one record per CDR3 protein. The sample yields about 820,000 distinct CDR3 sequences, about 53% seen once. Source material: blood. Every receptor here comes from a girl between 10 and 17 years old with multiple sclerosis. Both conserved end residues are part of each CDR3. Each record gives: J gene, clone size, D gene, V gene, CDR3 protein, CDR3 DNA. D genes are given only for firm matches. Size is stated for part of the rows, as once, few or many counts, or as a class when the clone is expanded.

TRBJ2-2 | . | . | TRBV3-1 | CASSQGGAGELFF | TGTGCCAGCAGCCAAGGGGGGGCCGGGGAGCTGTTTTTT
TRBJ2-4 | . | TRBD1 | TRBV27 | CASSLGQGVLEQYF | TGTGCCAGCAGTCTGGGACAGGGGGTTCTTGAGCAGTACTTC
TRBJ2-3 | few | . | TRBV12-3/TRBV12-4 | CASSPGTRVRTDTQYF | TGTGCCAGCAGTCCGGGGACTCGGGTACGCACAGATACGCAGTATTTT
TRBJ1-1 | . | . | TRBV20-1 | CRGDAGRLRTEAFF | TGCAGAGGGGATGCAGGTCGGTTGAGGACTGAAGCTTTCTTT
TRBJ2-1 | once | TRBD2 | TRBV10-2 | CASSDPGGGYNEQFF | TGCGCCAGCAGTGACCCGGGGGGAGGGTACAATGAGCAGTTCTTC
TRBJ2-7 | . | . | TRBV11-2 | CASSHYVGSSYEQYF | TGTGCCAGCAGCCATTATGTGGGCTCCTCCTACGAGCAGTACTTC
TRBJ1-4 | . | . | TRBV20-1 | CSARDNEKLFF | TGCAGTGCTAGAGATAATGAAAAACTGTTTTTT
TRBJ2-1 | . | . | TRBV5-1 | CASSLEGVHNHEQFF | TGCGCCAGCAGCTTGGAGGGCGTACATAACCATGAGCAGTTCTTC
TRBJ2-5 | few | . | TRBV9 | CASNYIPPYF | TGTGCCAGCAATTACATCCCCCCGTACTTC
TRBJ2-7 | . | TRBD1 | TRBV5-1 | CASRRRTGDYEQYF | TGCGCCAGCCGCAGAAGGACAGGGGACTACGAGCAGTACTTC
TRBJ1-5 | . | TRBD1 | TRBV12-3/TRBV12-4 | CASSPGTGGTQSYQPQHF | TGTGCCAGCAGCCCCGGGACAGGGGGTACCCAGAGTTATCAGCCCCAGCATTTT
TRBJ2-2 | . | . | TRBV30 | CAWRGTGELFF | TGTGCCTGGAGGGGCACCGGGGAGCTGTTTTTT
TRBJ1-5 | . | . | TRBV7-2 | CASSLFDNRNQPQHF | TGTGCCAGCAGCCTATTCGACAACCGCAATCAGCCCCAGCATTTT
TRBJ1-2 | . | . | TRBV6-5 | CASSYSIRDYGYTF | TGTGCCAGCAGTTACTCGATTCGAGACTATGGCTACACCTTC
TRBJ2-5 | few | . | TRBV12-5 | CASGLAETQYF | TGTGCTAGTGGTTTGGCGGAGACCCAGTACTTC
TRBJ1-1 | . | TRBD1 | TRBV15 | CATSTKQGRNTEAFF | TGTGCCACCAGCACAAAACAGGGGAGGAACACTGAAGCTTTCTTT
TRBJ2-5 | once | . | TRBV12-3/TRBV12-4 | CASSPRAQETQYF | TGTGCCAGCAGTCCGCGGGCCCAAGAGACCCAGTACTTC
TRBJ2-3 | . | TRBD2 | TRBV7-2 | CASSILAGIGTDTQYF | TGTGCCAGCAGCATTTTAGCGGGGATCGGCACAGATACGCAGTATTTT
TRBJ2-1 | few | TRBD2 | TRBV5-6 | CASSLASSGSFYNEQFF | TGTGCCAGCAGCTTGGCTTCTAGCGGGAGTTTCTACAATGAGCAGTTCTTC